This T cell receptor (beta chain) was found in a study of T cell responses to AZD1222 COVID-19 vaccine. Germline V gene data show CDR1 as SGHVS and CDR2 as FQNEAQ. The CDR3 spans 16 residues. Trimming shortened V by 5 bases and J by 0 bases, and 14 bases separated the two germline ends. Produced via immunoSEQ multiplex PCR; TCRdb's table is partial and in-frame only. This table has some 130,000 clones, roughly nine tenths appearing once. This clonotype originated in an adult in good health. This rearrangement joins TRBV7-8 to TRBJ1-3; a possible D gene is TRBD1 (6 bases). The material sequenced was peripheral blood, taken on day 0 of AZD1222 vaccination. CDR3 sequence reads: CASSRTGQSSGNTIYF. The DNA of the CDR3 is TGTGCCAGCAGCCGAACCGGACAGAGCTCTGGAAACACCATATATTTT.